The rows below give T cell receptor beta chains drawn from one sample of a study of T cell repertoires in cytomegalovirus infection. TCRdb processed the reads anew with MiXCR; each CDR3 protein has one entry. In the table there are approximately 490,000 distinct CDR3 sequences, 11% of which are singletons. Sample: PBMCs. The receptors originated from a human donor in good health (CMV status not recorded). Some clones in this sample may be carry-over from other donors' samples. Each CDR3 is given with its conserved first and last residue. Fields, in order: clone size, J gene, V gene, D gene, CDR3 length, CDR3 protein, CDR3 DNA. D genes are given only for firm matches. Rows give clone size only sometimes, using once, few, many, or a class for an expanded clone.

size: many
J: TRBJ2-1
V: TRBV10-3
D: TRBD1
length: 16
CDR3: CAISESLGQGGSKQFF
DNA: TGTGCCATCAGTGAGAGCTTGGGACAGGGGGGCTCTAAGCAGTTCTTC

size: NA
J: TRBJ2-7
V: TRBV6-5
D: NA
length: 15
CDR3: CASRSYRDLPYEQYF
DNA: TGTGCCAGCAGATCGTACAGGGATCTTCCCTACGAGCAGTACTTC

size: NA
J: TRBJ1-1
V: TRBV9
D: NA
length: 14
CDR3: CASSVGRGNTEAFF
DNA: TGTGCCAGCAGCGTCGGCAGGGGAAACACTGAAGCTTTCTTT

size: many
J: TRBJ2-7
V: TRBV7-2
D: TRBD2
length: 15
CDR3: CASSLGLAGPYEQYF
DNA: TGTGCCAGCAGCTTAGGACTAGCGGGCCCCTACGAGCAGTACTTC

size: many
J: TRBJ2-1
V: TRBV7-8
D: NA
length: 14
CDR3: CASSPSYSHNEQFF
DNA: TGTGCCAGCAGCCCCAGTTATTCCCACAATGAGCAGTTCTTC

size: NA
J: TRBJ2-5
V: TRBV6-5
D: NA
length: 11
CDR3: CASSSVGAQYF
DNA: TGTGCCAGCAGTTCCGTGGGGGCCCAGTACTTC

size: many
J: TRBJ2-7
V: TRBV6-1
D: TRBD1
length: 14
CDR3: CASSDYRGSYEQYF
DNA: TGTGCCAGCAGCGATTACAGGGGTTCCTACGAGCAGTACTTC

size: NA
J: TRBJ2-7
V: TRBV14
D: TRBD2
length: 14
CDR3: CASSLRREEYEQYF
DNA: TGTGCCAGCAGCCTACGGCGGGAGGAGTACGAGCAGTACTTC

size: many
J: TRBJ1-5
V: TRBV7-9
D: TRBD1
length: 14
CDR3: CASSLTGSNQPQHF
DNA: TGTGCCAGCAGCTTGACAGGGAGCAATCAGCCCCAGCATTTT

size: few
J: TRBJ2-7
V: TRBV10-3
D: TRBD1
length: 13
CDR3: CAINRQGAGEQYF
DNA: TGTGCCATCAACAGACAGGGGGCGGGCGAGCAGTACTTC

size: many
J: TRBJ2-1
V: TRBV5-1
D: NA
length: 16
CDR3: CASSLAQGLSYNEQFF
DNA: TGCGCCAGCAGCTTGGCCCAGGGCCTCTCCTACAATGAGCAGTTCTTC

size: many
J: TRBJ2-7
V: TRBV12-3/TRBV12-4
D: NA
length: 15
CDR3: CASSRGPVRTYEQYF
DNA: TGTGCCAGCAGTCGGGGGCCAGTGAGAACCTACGAGCAGTACTTC

size: many
J: TRBJ2-3
V: TRBV19
D: NA
length: 16
CDR3: CASSTSGTSHTDTQYF
DNA: TGTGCCAGTAGTACCTCCGGGACCTCCCACACAGATACGCAGTATTTT

size: many
J: TRBJ2-5
V: TRBV20-1
D: NA
length: 16
CDR3: CSAVPPATRRTETQYF
DNA: TGCAGTGCTGTTCCTCCAGCGACTAGGAGGACAGAGACCCAGTACTTC

size: many
J: TRBJ2-2
V: TRBV28
D: NA
length: 14
CDR3: CATTGNSDTGELFF
DNA: TGTGCCACCACTGGGAATAGCGACACCGGGGAGCTGTTTTTT

size: many
J: TRBJ1-6
V: TRBV5-1
D: NA
length: 15
CDR3: CASSLSVGGNSPLHF
DNA: TGCGCCAGCAGCTTGTCGGTAGGGGGGAATTCACCCCTCCACTTT

size: many
J: TRBJ2-7
V: TRBV18
D: NA
length: 14
CDR3: CASSPLADSYEQYF
DNA: TGTGCCAGCTCACCACTAGCGGACTCCTACGAGCAGTACTTC

size: many
J: TRBJ1-3
V: TRBV7-2
D: NA
length: 10
CDR3: CAIKGNTIYF
DNA: TGTGCCATCAAGGGAAACACCATATATTTT

size: NA
J: TRBJ2-2
V: TRBV19
D: TRBD1
length: 15
CDR3: CASSSKGANTGELFF
DNA: TGTGCCAGTAGTTCCAAGGGGGCCAACACCGGGGAGCTGTTTTTT

size: many
J: TRBJ2-7
V: TRBV27
D: TRBD1
length: 18
CDR3: CASSSKGQGPPLTYEQYF
DNA: TGTGCCAGCAGTTCTAAGGGACAGGGGCCTCCCCTTACCTACGAGCAGTACTTC

size: NA
J: TRBJ1-2
V: TRBV12-3/TRBV12-4
D: TRBD1
length: 14
CDR3: CASSSGTGIYGYTF
DNA: TGTGCCAGCAGTTCCGGGACAGGAATCTATGGCTACACCTTC

size: NA
J: TRBJ1-4
V: TRBV7-3
D: TRBD1
length: 13
CDR3: CASSLRQGEKLFF
DNA: TGTGCCAGCAGCTTAAGACAGGGAGAGAAACTGTTTTTT

size: many
J: TRBJ2-3
V: TRBV7-2
D: NA
length: 12
CDR3: CASSLDGDTQYF
DNA: TGTGCCAGCAGCTTAGATGGGGATACGCAGTATTTT

size: many
J: TRBJ2-6
V: TRBV6-5
D: TRBD1
length: 16
CDR3: CASSRDSSSGANVLTF
DNA: TGTGCCAGCAGTAGGGACAGCTCCTCTGGGGCCAACGTCCTGACTTTC

size: NA
J: TRBJ1-5
V: TRBV24-1
D: NA
length: 13
CDR3: CATQGGGKQPQHF
DNA: TGTGCCACCCAAGGGGGTGGCAAACAGCCCCAGCATTTT

size: NA
J: TRBJ2-5
V: TRBV20-1
D: NA
length: 14
CDR3: CSALGLSGTGTQYF
DNA: TGCAGTGCTCTTGGACTCTCCGGTACAGGGACCCAGTACTTC

size: NA
J: TRBJ1-1
V: TRBV7-9
D: NA
length: 13
CDR3: CASSPGGEGEAFF
DNA: TGTGCCAGCAGCCCCGGGGGCGAGGGGGAAGCTTTCTTT

size: many
J: TRBJ2-6
V: TRBV10-3
D: TRBD1
length: 16
CDR3: CAISAGQGPRANVLTF
DNA: TGTGCCATCAGTGCCGGACAGGGGCCTCGTGCCAACGTCCTGACTTTC

size: NA
J: TRBJ1-2
V: TRBV12-3/TRBV12-4
D: NA
length: 13
CDR3: CASRGSAYGGYTF
DNA: TGTGCCAGCAGGGGGTCAGCTTATGGTGGCTACACCTTC

size: many
J: TRBJ2-1
V: TRBV7-3
D: TRBD1
length: 15
CDR3: CASSPWTGGYNEQFF
DNA: TGTGCCAGCAGCCCATGGACAGGGGGTTACAATGAGCAGTTCTTC

size: NA
J: TRBJ2-5
V: TRBV20-1
D: TRBD2
length: 13
CDR3: CSAHSGGAETQYF
DNA: TGCAGTGCCCATAGCGGGGGAGCGGAGACCCAGTACTTC

size: few
J: TRBJ2-5
V: TRBV2
D: NA
length: 16
CDR3: CASSEHGGPMKETQYF
DNA: TGTGCCAGCAGTGAACATGGAGGGCCAATGAAAGAGACCCAGTACTTC

size: many
J: TRBJ2-1
V: TRBV7-3
D: TRBD1
length: 17
CDR3: CASSLIGGQGAHNEQFF
DNA: TGTGCCAGCAGCTTAATTGGTGGACAGGGGGCCCACAATGAGCAGTTCTTC

size: few
J: TRBJ1-3
V: TRBV4-2
D: TRBD1
length: 17
CDR3: CASSQDGQGGSGNTIYF
DNA: TGTGCCAGCAGCCAAGATGGACAGGGGGGCTCTGGAAACACCATATATTTT

size: few
J: TRBJ1-1
V: TRBV5-1
D: NA
length: 14
CDR3: CASSLQPIRTEAFF
DNA: TGCGCCAGCAGCTTACAGCCGATTAGGACTGAAGCTTTCTTT

size: few
J: TRBJ1-4
V: TRBV15
D: NA
length: 15
CDR3: CATSRVRGVNEKLFF
DNA: TGTGCCACCAGCAGAGTCCGGGGGGTAAATGAAAAACTGTTTTTT

size: many
J: TRBJ1-5
V: TRBV6-1
D: NA
length: 14
CDR3: CASSARGNNQPQHF
DNA: TGTGCCAGCAGTGCTAGAGGAAACAATCAGCCCCAGCATTTT

size: many
J: TRBJ2-1
V: TRBV11-2
D: TRBD2
length: 15
CDR3: CASSILAGVYNEQFF
DNA: TGTGCCAGCAGTATTCTAGCGGGGGTCTACAATGAGCAGTTCTTC

size: many
J: TRBJ2-5
V: TRBV7-2
D: TRBD2
length: 16
CDR3: CASSFISGAYQETQYF
DNA: TGTGCCAGCAGCTTCATTAGCGGGGCGTACCAAGAGACCCAGTACTTC

size: few
J: TRBJ2-7
V: TRBV29-1
D: NA
length: 12
CDR3: CSVDFGGGEQYF
DNA: TGCAGCGTTGACTTCGGGGGTGGGGAGCAGTACTTC

size: NA
J: TRBJ2-5
V: TRBV20-1
D: NA
length: 13
CDR3: CSARDGGMETQYF
DNA: TGCAGTGCTAGAGATGGGGGGATGGAGACCCAGTACTTC

size: many
J: TRBJ1-4
V: TRBV15
D: NA
length: 15
CDR3: CATSRDRGINEKLFF
DNA: TGTGCCACCAGCAGAGATAGGGGAATTAATGAAAAACTGTTTTTT

size: many
J: TRBJ2-7
V: TRBV10-3
D: TRBD1
length: 14
CDR3: CAISAGTGTYEQYF
DNA: TGTGCCATCAGTGCCGGGACAGGGACCTACGAGCAGTACTTC

size: NA
J: TRBJ2-2
V: TRBV29-1
D: TRBD1
length: 13
CDR3: CSGMTGSAGELFF
DNA: TGCAGCGGGATGACAGGGAGCGCCGGGGAGCTGTTTTTT

size: NA
J: TRBJ1-5
V: TRBV5-5
D: NA
length: 14
CDR3: CASSLVKSNQPQHF
DNA: TGTGCCAGCAGCTTGGTGAAGAGCAATCAGCCCCAGCATTTT

size: NA
J: TRBJ2-5
V: TRBV6-1
D: NA
length: 13
CDR3: CASGGGPRETQYF
DNA: TGTGCCAGCGGTGGAGGGCCAAGGGAGACCCAGTACTTC

size: NA
J: TRBJ1-1
V: TRBV20-1
D: NA
length: 15
CDR3: CSARWAGGEGTEAFF
DNA: TGCAGTGCTAGATGGGCGGGGGGCGAAGGCACTGAAGCTTTCTTT

size: NA
J: TRBJ2-7
V: TRBV20-1
D: TRBD2
length: 15
CDR3: CSAREVAGNSYEQYF
DNA: TGCAGTGCTAGAGAAGTAGCGGGGAACTCCTACGAGCAGTACTTC

size: many
J: TRBJ2-3
V: TRBV9
D: NA
length: 14
CDR3: CASSVWGSTDTQYF
DNA: TGTGCCAGCAGCGTATGGGGGAGCACAGATACGCAGTATTTT

size: many
J: TRBJ2-5
V: TRBV12-3/TRBV12-4
D: NA
length: 15
CDR3: CASSFPRGPQETQYF
DNA: TGTGCCAGCAGTTTTCCCCGGGGCCCCCAAGAGACCCAGTACTTC

size: few
J: TRBJ2-7
V: TRBV27
D: NA
length: 14
CDR3: CASSSGRLTYEQYF
DNA: TGTGCCAGCAGTTCAGGACGGTTAACCTACGAGCAGTACTTC

size: many
J: TRBJ1-3
V: TRBV7-2
D: NA
length: 15
CDR3: CASSLKLYSGNTIYF
DNA: TGTGCCAGCAGCTTAAAGCTCTACTCTGGAAACACCATATATTTT

size: many
J: TRBJ2-7
V: TRBV7-9
D: NA
length: 13
CDR3: CATSDRNSYEQYF
DNA: TGTGCCACTTCAGACAGGAACTCCTACGAGCAGTACTTC

size: NA
J: TRBJ1-1
V: TRBV29-1
D: NA
length: 13
CDR3: CSVRTDSNTEAFF
DNA: TGCAGCGTTAGGACAGACTCGAACACTGAAGCTTTCTTT

size: NA
J: TRBJ2-1
V: TRBV5-4
D: NA
length: 13
CDR3: CASWGGARNEQFF
DNA: TGTGCCAGCTGGGGGGGGGCAAGGAATGAGCAGTTCTTC